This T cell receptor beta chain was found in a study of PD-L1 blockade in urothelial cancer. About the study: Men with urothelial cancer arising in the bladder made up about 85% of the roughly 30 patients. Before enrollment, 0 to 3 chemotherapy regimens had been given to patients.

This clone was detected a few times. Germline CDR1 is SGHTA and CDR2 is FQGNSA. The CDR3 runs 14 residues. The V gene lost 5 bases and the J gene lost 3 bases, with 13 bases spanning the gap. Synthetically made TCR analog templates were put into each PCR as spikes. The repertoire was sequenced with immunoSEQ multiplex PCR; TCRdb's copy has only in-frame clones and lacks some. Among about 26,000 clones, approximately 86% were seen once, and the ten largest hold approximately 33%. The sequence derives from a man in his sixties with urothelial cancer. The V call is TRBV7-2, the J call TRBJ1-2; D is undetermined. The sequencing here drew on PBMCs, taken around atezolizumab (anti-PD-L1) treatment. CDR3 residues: CASSRPGGDYGYTF. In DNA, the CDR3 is TGTGCCAGCAGCCGTCCGGGCGGGGACTATGGCTACACCTTC.